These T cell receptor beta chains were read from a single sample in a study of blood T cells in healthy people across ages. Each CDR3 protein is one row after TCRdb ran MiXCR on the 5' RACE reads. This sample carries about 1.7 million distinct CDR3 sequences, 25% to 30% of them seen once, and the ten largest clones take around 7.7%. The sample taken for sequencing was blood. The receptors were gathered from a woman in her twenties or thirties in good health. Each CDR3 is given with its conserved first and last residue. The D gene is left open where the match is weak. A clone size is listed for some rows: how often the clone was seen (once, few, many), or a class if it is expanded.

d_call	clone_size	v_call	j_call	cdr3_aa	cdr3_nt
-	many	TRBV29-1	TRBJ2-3	CSVPGSFITDTQYF	TGCAGCGTACCGGGTTCGTTTATCACAGATACGCAGTATTTT
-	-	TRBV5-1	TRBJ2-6	CASSPEGFSGANVLTF	TGCGCCAGCAGCCCCGAGGGATTCTCTGGGGCCAACGTCCTGACTTTC
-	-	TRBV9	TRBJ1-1	CASSVGSVYTEAFF	TGTGCCAGCAGCGTAGGAAGTGTCTACACTGAAGCTTTCTTT
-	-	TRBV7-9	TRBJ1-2	CASSLDPGSAGYTF	TGTGCCAGCAGCTTAGACCCAGGGAGTGCGGGCTACACCTTC
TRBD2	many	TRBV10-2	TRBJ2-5	CASSDAGGQETQYF	TGCGCCAGCAGTGATGCGGGGGGCCAAGAGACCCAGTACTTC
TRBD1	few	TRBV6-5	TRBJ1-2	CASSYTKGARYGYTF	TGTGCCAGTAGTTACACCAAGGGGGCGCGGTATGGCTACACCTTC
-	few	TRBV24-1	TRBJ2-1	CTTSDSLKSEQFF	TGTACCACCAGTGACAGCCTTAAATCTGAGCAGTTCTTC
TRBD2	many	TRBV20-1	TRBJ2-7	CSAEASGSFFEQYF	TGCAGTGCGGAGGCTAGCGGGAGTTTCTTTGAGCAGTACTTC
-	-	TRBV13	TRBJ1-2	CASSWGEAGLGHIF	TGTGCCAGCAGCTGGGGAGAGGCCGGTCTTGGCCACATCTTC
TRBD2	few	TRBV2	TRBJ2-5	CASSSSGGPLETQYF	TGTGCCAGCAGTTCGAGCGGGGGGCCATTGGAGACCCAGTACTTC
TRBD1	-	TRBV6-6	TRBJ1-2	CASSFPTGDKSYGYTF	TGTGCCAGCAGTTTCCCTACAGGGGACAAGAGCTATGGCTACACCTTC
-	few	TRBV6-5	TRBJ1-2	CASSYSTASGYTF	TGTGCCAGCAGTTACTCAACGGCGTCGGGCTACACCTTC
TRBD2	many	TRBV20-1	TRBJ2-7	CSAPGLAGAGEQYF	TGCAGTGCCCCGGGACTAGCGGGAGCGGGGGAGCAGTACTTC
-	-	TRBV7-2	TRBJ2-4	CASSLRVGQEQYF	TGTGCCAGCAGCTTACGTGTGGGGCAAGAGCAGTACTTC
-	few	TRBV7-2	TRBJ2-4	CASSPRLIWKEQYF	TGTGCCAGCAGCCCCCGACTGATCTGGAAAGAGCAGTACTTC
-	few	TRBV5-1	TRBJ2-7	CVSSLQGDMIYEQYF	TGCGTCAGCAGCTTACAGGGTGATATGATCTACGAGCAGTACTTC
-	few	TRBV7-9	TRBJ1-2	CASRRTDSNYGYTF	TGTGCCAGCAGACGGACAGACTCCAACTATGGCTACACCTTC
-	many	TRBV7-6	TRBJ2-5	CASSLTVTKGETQYF	TGTGCCAGCAGCTTAACGGTGACTAAAGGCGAGACCCAGTACTTC
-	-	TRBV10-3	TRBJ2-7	CAISSGLNYEQYF	TGTGCCATCAGTTCGGGGTTGAACTACGAGCAGTACTTC
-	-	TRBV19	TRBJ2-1	CASKPRAGSSYNEQFF	TGTGCCAGTAAGCCTCGGGCAGGTAGCTCCTACAATGAGCAGTTCTTC
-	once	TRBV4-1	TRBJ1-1	CASSPGTRGLNTEAFF	TGCGCCAGCAGCCCCGGGACACGGGGATTGAACACTGAAGCTTTCTTT
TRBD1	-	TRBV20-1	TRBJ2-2	CSATAGGFGGELFF	TGCAGTGCTACTGCAGGGGGATTCGGCGGGGAGCTGTTTTTT
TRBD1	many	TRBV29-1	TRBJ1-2	CSVEGQPHYGYTF	TGCAGCGTTGAGGGACAGCCTCACTATGGCTACACCTTC
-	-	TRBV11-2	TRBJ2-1	CASSLDASSSEQFF	TGTGCCAGCAGCTTAGATGCTAGCTCGAGTGAGCAGTTCTTT
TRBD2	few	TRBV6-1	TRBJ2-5	CASSEALDGGGETQYF	TGTGCCAGCAGTGAAGCTTTAGATGGGGGAGGGGAGACCCAGTACTTC
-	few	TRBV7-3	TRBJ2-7	CASSSSRGSEQYF	TGTGCCAGCAGCTCCTCCAGGGGATCCGAGCAGTACTTC
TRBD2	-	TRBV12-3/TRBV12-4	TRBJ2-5	CASSPRGGRLETQYF	TGTGCCAGCAGCCCCCGGGGGGGGCGACTAGAGACCCAGTACTTC
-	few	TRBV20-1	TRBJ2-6	CSATGLTLSGANVLTF	TGCAGTGCGACCGGACTGACGCTATCTGGGGCCAACGTCCTGACTTTC
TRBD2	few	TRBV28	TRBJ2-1	CASRGTSIDNEQFF	TGTGCCAGCAGGGGGACTAGTATCGACAATGAGCAGTTCTTC
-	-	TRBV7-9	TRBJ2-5	CASSLRVDRVYLRETQYF	TGTGCCAGCAGCTTACGGGTCGATAGAGTTTACCTAAGAGAGACCCAGTACTTC
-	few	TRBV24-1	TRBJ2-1	CATSDRRGNEQFF	TGTGCCACCAGTGACCGCAGGGGAAATGAGCAGTTCTTC
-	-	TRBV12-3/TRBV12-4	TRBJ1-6	CASGMGINSPLHF	TGTGCCAGCGGTATGGGGATTAATTCACCCCTCCACTTT
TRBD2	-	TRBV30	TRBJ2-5	CAWSASGSWDQYF	TGTGCCTGGAGTGCCAGCGGGAGCTGGGACCAGTACTTC
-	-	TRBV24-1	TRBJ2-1	CATTDYYNEQFF	TGTGCCACCACGGACTACTACAATGAGCAGTTCTTC
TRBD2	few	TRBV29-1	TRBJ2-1	CSVDLAGGRRSNEQFF	TGCAGCGTTGATCTAGCGGGAGGTCGTCGTAGCAATGAGCAGTTCTTC
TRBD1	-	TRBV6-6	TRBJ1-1	CASSYPGGFQSTEAFF	TGTGCCAGCAGTTACCCAGGGGGCTTCCAGAGCACTGAAGCTTTCTTT
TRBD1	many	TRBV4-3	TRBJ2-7	CASSQNPTGVREQYF	TGCGCCAGCAGCCAGAACCCGACAGGGGTCCGCGAGCAGTACTTC
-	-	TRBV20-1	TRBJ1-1	CSATPGRGRTEAFF	TGCAGTGCTACCCCCGGGAGGGGACGGACTGAAGCTTTCTTT
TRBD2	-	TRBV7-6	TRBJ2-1	CASSFFLAGGPREQFF	TGTGCCAGCAGCTTCTTCCTAGCGGGAGGGCCCCGTGAGCAGTTCTTC
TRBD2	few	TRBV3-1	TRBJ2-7	CASSHRAGGGDEQYF	TGTGCCAGCAGCCACAGAGCGGGGGGCGGGGACGAGCAGTACTTC
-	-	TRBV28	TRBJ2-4	CASSFQGAVKNIQYF	TGTGCCAGCAGTTTTCAGGGTGCGGTGAAAAACATTCAGTACTTC
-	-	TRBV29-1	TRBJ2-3	CSDRQGGNTDTQYF	TGCAGCGATCGGCAGGGGGGGAACACAGATACGCAGTATTTT
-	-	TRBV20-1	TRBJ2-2	CSASRQRNTGELFF	TGCAGTGCTAGTCGACAACGGAACACCGGGGAGCTGTTTTTT
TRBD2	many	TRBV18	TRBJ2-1	CANSPQHGLGPHNEQFF	TGTGCCAACTCACCACAGCATGGACTAGGGCCCCACAATGAGCAGTTCTTC
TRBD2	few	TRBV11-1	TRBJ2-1	CASSLVWTSTEQFF	TGTGCCAGCAGCTTAGTCTGGACTAGCACTGAGCAGTTCTTC
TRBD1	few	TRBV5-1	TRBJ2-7	CASSRQGTNRPYEQYF	TGCGCCAGCAGCAGACAGGGCACAAACCGCCCTTACGAGCAGTACTTC
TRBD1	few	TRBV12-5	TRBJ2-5	CASGPGQVETQYF	TGTGCTAGTGGTCCCGGACAGGTGGAGACCCAGTACTTC
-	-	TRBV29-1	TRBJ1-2	CSVGEGSANYGYTF	TGCAGCGTTGGTGAGGGGTCGGCTAACTATGGCTACACCTTC
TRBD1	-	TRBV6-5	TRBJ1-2	CASSYSNTGVGYGYTF	TGTGCCAGCAGTTACTCTAACACAGGGGTCGGCTATGGCTACACCTTC
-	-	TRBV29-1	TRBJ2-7	CSVERGKNEQYF	TGCAGCGTCGAGAGGGGAAAGAATGAGCAGTACTTC
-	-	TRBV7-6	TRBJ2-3	CASSRGVFSTDTQYF	TGTGCCAGCAGTCGAGGGGTGTTTAGCACAGATACGCAGTATTTT
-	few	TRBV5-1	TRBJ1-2	CASSSGSHDGYTF	TGCGCCAGCAGCTCAGGGTCCCACGATGGCTACACCTTC
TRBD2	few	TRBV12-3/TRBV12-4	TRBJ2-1	CASSLPSGRSNEQFF	TGTGCCAGTAGTTTGCCTAGCGGGAGATCTAATGAGCAGTTCTTC
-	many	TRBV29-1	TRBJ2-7	CSVEVPGLDYEQYF	TGCAGCGTTGAAGTACCAGGGTTGGACTACGAGCAGTACTTC
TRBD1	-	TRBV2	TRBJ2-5	CASSGVYRDREETQYF	TGTGCCAGCAGTGGAGTATATCGGGACAGGGAGGAGACCCAGTACTTC
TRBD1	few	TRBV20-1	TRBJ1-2	CSARTRTGSYGYTF	TGCAGTGCGAGGACCAGGACAGGGAGCTATGGCTACACCTTC
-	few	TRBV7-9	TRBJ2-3	CASSFMGRLADTQYF	TGTGCCAGCAGCTTCATGGGGCGTCTGGCAGATACGCAGTATTTT
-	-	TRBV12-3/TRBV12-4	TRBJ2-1	CASSQDSRQFF	TGTGCCAGCAGCCAAGACTCTAGGCAGTTCTTC